This entry lists 8 T cell receptor beta chains sequenced from one sample in a study of OX40 agonist ivuxolimab in advanced cancers. Libraries were prepared by immunoSEQ multiplex PCR; TCRdb keeps only in-frame clonotypes and omits some of them. The data show roughly 29,000 clones, 75% to 90% seen once. The source material was CD4+ or CD8+ T cells sorted from blood, sampled in a trial of the OX40 agonist ivuxolimab. The receptor source for this set is an adult with an advanced solid tumor such as melanoma, head and neck, liver or kidney cancer.

The chain couples TRBV5-4 to TRBJ2-2; D is uncertain. The V end was cut by 7 bases, the J end by 2 bases, with 12 bases between. CDR3 length: 14 amino acids. Germline V lookup: CDR1 SGHNT, CDR2 YYREEE (reference sequence). The DNA for the CDR3 is TGTGCCAGCGAACCGGATACCAACACCGGGGAGCTGTTTTTT. Translation gives CASEPDTNTGELFF.

This clone was seen just once. The chain joins TRBV14 to TRBJ2-2, with TRBD1 identical over 10 bases. Trimming took 0 bases from V and 7 from J; bases not matched to a gene: 11. The CDR3 runs to 18 residues. The V gene's germline CDR1 is SGHDN and CDR2 FVKESK. The CDR3 here is CASSQELGDRGWSGELFF. Here the CDR3 DNA reads TGTGCCAGCAGCCAAGAGTTGGGGGACAGGGGATGGAGCGGGGAGCTGTTTTTT.

As DNA, the CDR3 is TGTGCCAGCAGTTACGGCGGGGGGCCGGGGTACGAGCAGTACTTC. Translated: CASSYGGGPGYEQYF. The chain uses TRBV6-5 and TRBJ2-7; TRBD2 aligns across 8 bases. There are 15 residues in the CDR3. V shed 2 bases, J shed 4 bases, and the junction held 7 bases outside the gene matches. Germline V lookup: CDR1 MNHEY, CDR2 SVGAGI.

The genes are TRBV28 and TRBJ1-4, with 11 bases matching TRBD1. The J segment lost 9 bases and the V segment lost 6 bases, leaving 9 bases of the junction unmatched. Germline CDR1 reads MDHEN; CDR2 reads SYDVKM. This CDR3 has 15 residues. The CDR3 coding sequence is TGTGCCAGCAGCGGTGACTGGACAGGGGGCCAAAAACTGTTTTTT. It encodes CASSGDWTGGQKLFF.

The rearrangement uses TRBV11-2 and TRBJ2-1, with 8 nucleotides matching TRBD1. Germline lookup yields CDR1 SGHAT and CDR2 FQNNGV. The CDR3 is 15 residues long. J was trimmed by 7 bases and V by 5 bases; bases with no gene match: 10. CDR3 sequence reads: CASSPPGGFRNEQFF. The DNA of the CDR3 is TGTGCCAGCAGCCCGCCAGGGGGCTTTCGGAATGAGCAGTTCTTC.

The V call is TRBV5-6, the J call TRBJ2-1, with D perhaps TRBD2 (6 bases). Germline V gives CDR1 SGHDT, CDR2 YYEEEE. Trimming removed 4 bases at V and 4 bases at J, with 21 bases between. This CDR3 has 17 residues. This CDR3 is CASSRGVAGTRYNEQFF. The CDR3 region has the DNA TGTGCCAGCAGCCGGGGCGTGGCGGGGACGCGGTACAATGAGCAGTTCTTC.

The chain joins TRBV11-2 to TRBJ2-4, with D possibly being TRBD1 (6 bases). The CDR3 loop spans 15 amino acids. CDR1 is SGHAT, CDR2 FQNNGV, per germline. V was pared by 5 bases and J by 0 bases, with 11 bases between. The CDR3 nucleotides read TGTGCCAGCAGCAATCACAGGGAAGCCAAAAACATTCAGTACTTC. This translates into CASSNHREAKNIQYF.

The chain combines TRBV2 with TRBJ1-1, with a weak D call TRBD1 (5 bases). Germline V CDR1 and CDR2: SNHLY, FYNNEI. CDR3 length: 14 residues. Trimming shortened V by 8 bases and J by 4 bases, and 17 bases separated the two germline ends. CDR3 sequence reads: CASLSGEGPTEAFF. The DNA of the CDR3 is TGTGCCAGCCTCTCGGGGGAGGGGCCCACTGAAGCTTTCTTT.